Each of the 26 T cell receptor beta chains below was sequenced from the same sample in a study of shared clonotypes between healthy human individuals. Naive CD8 cells were CD45RO-negative, positively selected for CCR7, excluding terminally differentiated effector memory CD45RA+ cells. Only in-frame clones appear in the TCRdb table, and some are missing; sequencing was by immunoSEQ multiplex PCR. The table shows roughly 2.1 million clones, with 85% to 95% occurring only once. The sequenced sample was naive CD8+ T cells from PBMCs. These TCRs come from a man aged 18 to 29 in good health. Some clones in this sample may be carry-over from other donors' samples.

The genes are TRBV30 and TRBJ1-1, with D uncertain. Trimming cost V 2 bases and J 6 bases, with 22 bases left between them. CDR1 is GTSNPN, CDR2 SVGIG, per germline (reference sequence). The CDR3 totals 16 residues. This CDR3 reads CAWSLTSTRFDAEAFF. In DNA, the CDR3 is TGTGCCTGGAGTTTAACATCAACTCGGTTCGACGCTGAAGCTTTCTTT.

The chain uses TRBV6-5 and TRBJ2-1, with D perhaps TRBD1 (6 bases). Trimming cost V 7 bases and J 8 bases, with 15 bases left between them. This CDR3 comprises 13 residues. Germline-derived CDR1 and CDR2 are MNHEY and SVGAGI. The CDR3 spells CASTQGYRDEQFF. The CDR3 region has the DNA TGTGCCAGCACCCAGGGGTACCGCGATGAGCAGTTCTTC.

The chain links TRBV5-1 to TRBJ2-1, with D unresolved. This CDR3 region has 15 residues. CDR1 and CDR2 (germline): SGHRS, YFSETQ. Trimming pared 3 bases from V and 2 bases from J, leaving 12 bases between. The CDR3 reads CASSWIGETYNEQFF. For the CDR3, the DNA is TGCGCCAGCAGCTGGATTGGGGAAACCTACAATGAGCAGTTCTTC.

The V call is TRBV10-1, the J call TRBJ1-2; a possible D gene is TRBD1 (5 bases). This CDR3 is built from 13 residues. V was clipped by 4 bases and J by 8 bases, with 14 bases between them. The germline CDR1 and CDR2 sequences are WNHNN and SYGVQD (reference sequence). The CDR3 spells CASSGGDGAGYTF. CDR3 nucleotide sequence: TGCGCCAGCAGTGGTGGGGACGGGGCCGGCTACACCTTC.

J is TRBJ1-3 and V is TRBV7-9, with D possibly TRBD1 on 5 matching bases. Between the trimmed V and J ends, which lost 6 bases and 0 bases, there was a span of 9 bases. The CDR3 length is 14 residues. Germline CDR1 SEHNR, CDR2 FQNEAQ (reference sequence). CDR3 DNA sequence: TGTGCCAGCAGGACAGAGTACTCTGGAAACACCATATATTTT. It specifies CASRTEYSGNTIYF.

The chain uses TRBV7-9 and TRBJ1-4; no definite D call. Trimming shortened V by 5 bases and J by 5 bases, and 12 bases separated the two germline ends. CDR1 is SEHNR, CDR2 FQNEAQ, per germline (reference sequence). The CDR3 has 14 amino acids. DNA for the CDR3: TGTGCCAGCAGCCCGGCTGGAGAGAATGAAAAACTGTTTTTT. This codes for CASSPAGENEKLFF.

The chain joins TRBV5-1 to TRBJ2-7, with unresolved D. CDR3 size: 15 residues. Deletions cut 4 bases from V and 4 bases from J, with 18 bases between. Germline V gives CDR1 SGHRS, CDR2 YFSETQ. The CDR3 spells CASSPPPGSLYEQYF. The CDR3 DNA reads as TGCGCCAGCAGCCCCCCTCCAGGCAGCCTGTACGAGCAGTACTTC.

The gene calls are TRBV27 and TRBJ2-1, with D uncertain. The CDR3 is made up of 15 amino acids. Germline V gene lookup returns CDR1 MNHEY and CDR2 SMNVEV (reference sequence). V lost 6 bases and J lost 3, with 15 bases in between. For the CDR3, the DNA is TGTGCCAGCAGGGGGTTGGGCAGTGACTACAATGAGCAGTTCTTC. Amino acid sequence: CASRGLGSDYNEQFF.

This clone was detected a few times. The chain employs TRBV27 and TRBJ1-2; 7 bases fit TRBD1. V shed 6 bases, J shed 4 bases, and the junction held 11 bases outside the gene matches. CDR1 is MNHEY and CDR2 is SMNVEV in the germline V gene (reference sequence). The CDR3 extends over 15 amino acids. This chain's CDR3 is CASSPRTGTLYGYTF. CDR3 bases: TGTGCCAGCAGCCCCCGGACAGGTACCCTCTATGGCTACACCTTC.

As for this clone: The sample has other DNA sequences that encode this CDR3 too. The rearrangement uses TRBV11-2 and TRBJ2-7; unclear D gene. V was trimmed by 5 bases and J by 3 bases, leaving 8 bases between them. Germline loops: CDR1 SGHAT, CDR2 FQNNGV. The CDR3 runs to 12 residues. As DNA, the CDR3 is TGTGCCAGCAGCCTGAGTAACTACGAGCAGTACTTC. Its translation: CASSLSNYEQYF.

This clone appeared once. The genes are TRBV28 and TRBJ2-7; 9 bases agree with TRBD2. Unmatched junction bases numbered 6, after V lost 4 bases and J lost 2 bases. Germline V CDR1 and CDR2: MDHEN, SYDVKM. CDR3 size: 15 residues. The CDR3 DNA sequence: TGTGCCAGCAGTTCGCTTAGCGGGAGCACCTACGAGCAGTACTTC. Amino acids: CASSSLSGSTYEQYF.

The rearrangement links TRBV9 to TRBJ2-1, with 8 bases lining up with TRBD2. This CDR3 is built from 15 residues. Germline V gives CDR1 SGDLS, CDR2 YYNGEE. V dropped 3 bases and J dropped 5; count of bases not matched to a gene: 7. CDR3 loop: CASSARSGNHNEQFF. In DNA, the CDR3 is TGTGCCAGCAGCGCCCGTAGCGGGAACCACAATGAGCAGTTCTTC.

This chain uses TRBV9 with TRBJ1-5; D remains ambiguous. Per germline, CDR1 SGDLS and CDR2 YYNGEE. The V end was cut by 4 bases, the J end by 6 bases, with 14 bases between. The CDR3 contains 14 residues. The CDR3 DNA reads as TGTGCCAGCAGCCCTATGGAGGGAGGTCAGCCCCAGCATTTT. As protein: CASSPMEGGQPQHF.

V gene TRBV6-5 combines with J gene TRBJ1-4; no reliable D call. Germline values: CDR1 MNHEY, CDR2 SVGAGI. V was clipped by 0 bases and J by 8 bases, with 10 bases between them. The CDR3 length is 14 residues. The CDR3 bases are TGTGCCAGCAGTTACTCCGGGGAGGCGGAAAAACTGTTTTTT. Its protein is CASSYSGEAEKLFF.

This rearrangement joins TRBV7-3 to TRBJ2-1; 8 bases are shared with TRBD2. The CDR3 contains 16 residues. Germline-derived CDR1 and CDR2 are SGHTA and FQGTGA. V shed 5 bases and J 9 bases; nucleotides not matched to a gene: 15. Written as DNA, the CDR3 is TGTGCCAGCAGCACCCTCGGGACTAGTTATGAGGGTGAGCAGTTCTTC. Translation: CASSTLGTSYEGEQFF.

This clone was counted a single time. The CDR3 nucleotides are TGCAGCGTTGAAGATTGGGACAGGGAGAGCTATGGCTACACCTTC. As protein: CSVEDWDRESYGYTF. This rearrangement joins TRBV29-1 to TRBJ1-2, with 9 bases that match TRBD1. The CDR3 totals 15 residues. Germline-derived CDR1 and CDR2 are SQVTM and ANQGSEA. V was pared by 0 bases and J by 4 bases, with 6 bases of the junction left unmatched.

In its sample, this clone was seen once. The chain has TRBV5-1 and TRBJ1-2; tentatively, D is TRBD1 (6 bases). CDR3 length: 16 amino acids. Germline values: CDR1 SGHRS, CDR2 YFSETQ. Trimming stripped 2 bases from V and 2 bases from J, with 16 bases between. DNA of the CDR3: TGCGCCAGCAGCTTTTTTCAACAGGGAGGGAACTATGGCTACACCTTC. Protein: CASSFFQQGGNYGYTF.

The chain joins TRBV11-3 to TRBJ2-1; D remains unclear. This CDR3 has 12 residues. V gave up 1 base and J gave up 8 bases, with 6 bases separating them. Germline lookup yields CDR1 SGHNT and CDR2 YENEEA. This CDR3 is CASSLASYEQFF. CDR3 coding DNA: TGTGCCAGCAGCTTAGCAAGCTATGAGCAGTTCTTC.

The rearrangement links TRBV10-3 to TRBJ2-3, with TRBD2 matching 11 bases. In germline, CDR1 is ENHRY, CDR2 SYGVKD. There are 15 residues in the CDR3. V dropped 7 bases and J dropped 8; count of bases not matched to a gene: 11. CDR3 DNA: TGTGCCATCAATACGGGACTAGCGGAGTGGAGTACGCAGTATTTT. As protein: CAINTGLAEWSTQYF.

The chain joins TRBV7-9 to TRBJ2-3, with D unclear. V was pared by 7 bases and J by 2 bases, with 7 bases between. Germline CDR1 reads SEHNR; CDR2 reads FQNEAQ (reference sequence). The CDR3 extends over 12 amino acids. The CDR3 loop is CASTTTTDTQYF. CDR3 DNA: TGTGCCAGCACCACAACCACAGATACGCAGTATTTT.

J is TRBJ1-2 and V is TRBV7-2, with 7 bases lining up with TRBD1. The junction had 11 bases not matched to a gene; V was cut back by 4 bases and J by 3 bases. This CDR3 comprises 16 residues. From germline, CDR1 is SGHTA and CDR2 FQGNSA. Written as DNA, the CDR3 is TGTGCCAGCAGCTCAAGATCCGGGACAGAGGACTATGGCTACACCTTC. Translation gives CASSSRSGTEDYGYTF.

Note on this clone: The same CDR3 is also encoded by other DNA sequences in this sample. This chain connects TRBV7-2 to TRBJ2-1; D ambiguous. This CDR3 comprises 15 residues. Trimming pared 1 base from V and 0 bases from J, leaving 7 bases between. The V gene's germline CDR1 is SGHTA and CDR2 FQGNSA. The DNA of the CDR3 is TGTGCCAGCAGCTTAGTTCTAAACTCCTACAATGAGCAGTTCTTC. Protein sequence: CASSLVLNSYNEQFF.

This chain connects TRBV28 to TRBJ1-1, with 8 bases lining up with TRBD1. Per the germline V gene, CDR1 is MDHEN and CDR2 is SYDVKM. V lost 6 bases and J lost 5; bases outside the gene matches: 5. The CDR3 contains 13 residues. CDR3 sequence: CASSRGRGTEAFF. The CDR3 DNA sequence: TGTGCCAGCAGCAGGGGGCGCGGAACTGAAGCTTTCTTT.

DNA for the CDR3: TGCGCCAGCGCCGAGACCTCCTACAATGAGCAGTTCTTC. Translation: CASAETSYNEQFF. The rearrangement links TRBV5-1 to TRBJ2-1; D not certain. V lost 7 bases and J 0 bases, leaving 8 bases between the germline ends. The CDR3 sequence is 13 residues long. CDR1 SGHRS and CDR2 YFSETQ come from the germline V gene.

This chain connects TRBV11-2 to TRBJ1-3; 7 positions match TRBD1. This CDR3 is 17 amino acids long. Germline V CDR1 and CDR2: SGHAT, FQNNGV. V was clipped by 5 bases and J by 4 bases; unmatched bases: 14. CDR3 sequence reads: CASSLEIEGAPGNTIYF. The CDR3 region has the DNA TGTGCCAGCAGCCTCGAGATCGAGGGGGCTCCGGGAAACACCATATATTTT.

V is TRBV6-1 and J is TRBJ1-5; 9 nucleotides line up with TRBD1. CDR1 and CDR2 from the germline V gene are MNHNS and SASEGT. J gave up 5 bases and V 6 bases, and 5 bases lay outside the gene matches. This CDR3 comprises 14 residues. The CDR3, as DNA: TGTGCCAGCAGATGGGACAGGGTCGATCAGCCCCAGCATTTT. This codes for CASRWDRVDQPQHF.